This T cell receptor beta chain emerged from a study of CD8 T cells in ankylosing spondylitis. Points from the study as a whole: There was reportedly significant enrichment of clones that were disease-linked in matched ankylosing spondylitis synovial fluid. A motif of eight highly homologous TCR beta variants was seen as apparently characteristic of ankylosing spondylitis blood. A number of the motif variants had already been described in reactive arthritis synovial fluid and blood.

Germline assignment: CDR1 DFQATT and CDR2 SNEGSKA (reference sequence). V gave up 3 bases and J gave up 4 bases, with 10 bases separating them. The length of the CDR3 is 13 residues. TCRdb re-analysed the 5' RACE reads in MiXCR, keeping a single row per CDR3 protein. Of some 240,000 distinct CDR3 sequences in the sample, 8% to 9.5% are singletons; the top ten hold 6.8%. This clonotype was counted at least ten times. Its antigen is unknown. V and J are TRBV20-1 and TRBJ1-3, with D possibly matching TRBD1 (5 bases). The material sequenced was blood, either unsorted or a sorted T cell fraction (not recorded which). This receptor was identified in a male donor with ankylosing spondylitis or in good health (not recorded which). The CDR3 is CSAREGPGNTIYF. The CDR3 region has the DNA TGCAGTGCTAGGGAGGGGCCGGGAAACACCATATATTTT.